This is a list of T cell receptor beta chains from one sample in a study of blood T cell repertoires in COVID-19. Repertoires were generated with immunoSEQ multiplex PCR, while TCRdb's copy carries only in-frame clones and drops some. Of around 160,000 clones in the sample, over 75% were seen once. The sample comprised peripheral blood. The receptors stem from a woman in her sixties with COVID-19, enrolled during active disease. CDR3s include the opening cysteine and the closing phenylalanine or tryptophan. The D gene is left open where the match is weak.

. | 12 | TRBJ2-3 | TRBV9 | TGTGCCAGCAGCAAGTCGGCAGATACGCAGTATTTT | CASSKSADTQYF
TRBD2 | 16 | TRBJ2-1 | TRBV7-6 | TGTGCCAGCAGCTTAGGTTCGGGGGGGGCAGGCAATGAGCAGTTCTTC | CASSLGSGGAGNEQFF
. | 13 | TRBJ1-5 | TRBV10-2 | TGCGCCAGCAGTGAGTGGGCTTATCAGCCCCAGCATTTT | CASSEWAYQPQHF
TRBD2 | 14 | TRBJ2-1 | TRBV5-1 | TGCGCCAGCAGCCCGGGACTAGCGGGGGGTCCCCCGTTCTTC | CASSPGLAGGPPFF
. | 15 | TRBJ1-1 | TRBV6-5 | TGTGCCAGCAGTCCACCCGGACAGTCGAACACTGAAGCTTTCTTT | CASSPPGQSNTEAFF
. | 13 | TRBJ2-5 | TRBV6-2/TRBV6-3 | TGTGCCAGCAGTTTCGAGGACATGGAGACCCAGTACTTC | CASSFEDMETQYF
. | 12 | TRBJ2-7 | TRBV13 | TGTGCCAGCAGCTCGATGGGGCTGGAGCAGTACTTC | CASSSMGLEQYF
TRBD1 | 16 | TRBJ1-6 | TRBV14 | TGTGCCAGCAGCCAAGGTCGGACAGGGCATAATTCACCCCTCCACTTT | CASSQGRTGHNSPLHF
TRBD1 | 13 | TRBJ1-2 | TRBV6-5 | TGTGCCAGCAGTTTGACAGGGGCGGATGGCTACACCTTC | CASSLTGADGYTF
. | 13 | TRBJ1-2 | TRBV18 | TGTGCCAGCTCACCAACAGGCAACTATGGCTACACCTTC | CASSPTGNYGYTF